This entry concerns a single T cell receptor beta chain. The treatment was: randomized to nivolumab then ipilimumab (arm A) or the reverse (arm B). The sample originates from a study of sequential checkpoint blockade in melanoma. At the level of the study: TCRβ was sequenced from DNA of some 97 pretreatment tumors.

The CDR3 has 13 amino acids. Germline lookup yields CDR1 WSHSY and CDR2 SAAADI. V was pared by 7 bases and J by 6 bases, with 16 bases between. Profiled with immunoSEQ multiplex PCR; TCRdb holds only in-frame clones, not every one. The sample contains approximately 12,000 clones, 25% to 30% of which appear only once. This receptor was identified in a human donor with melanoma. The material was tumor tissue (inferred from file names), obtained from a patient given nivolumab and ipilimumab in sequence. V gene TRBV10-2 combines with J gene TRBJ2-7, with a possible D match to TRBD2 (9 bases). CDR3 in DNA: TGCGCCAGCAAGTCTAGCGGGACAGGCGAGCAGTACTTC. This codes for CASKSSGTGEQYF.